This is a list of T cell receptor beta chains from one sample in a study of blood T cell repertoires in COVID-19. The method was immunoSEQ multiplex PCR; TCRdb's version includes in-frame clones alone and lacks a portion of them. The table has about 220,000 clones, 88% seen once. The material sequenced was PBMCs or T cells enriched from blood (not recorded which). These receptors were collected from a woman aged 40 to 50 with acute COVID-19. The CDR3 runs from the conserved cysteine through the conserved F or W.

v_call cdr3_length cdr3_aa
TRBV9 16 CASSVGTTWNTGELFF
TRBV30 13 CAWTGKGNQPQHF
TRBV5-1 15 CASSVQGAGTDTQYF
TRBV5-5 18 CASSLRSMGTGPNQPQHF
TRBV6-2/TRBV6-3 14 CASSASGPGQPQHF
TRBV18 15 CASSPPVTRNTEAFF
TRBV19 15 CASSIPGLTGNTIYF
TRBV5-8 15 CASSFWTDIAGELFF
TRBV19 14 CASSSAKGDTEAFF
TRBV4-1 15 CASSQSQGLGTEAFF
TRBV5-1 15 CASSQGLAGVNEQFF
TRBV2 14 CASSEGRGGQPQHF
TRBV7-2 16 CASSPGGAVTAGEQYF
TRBV20-1 15 CSASFGTSGANEQFF
TRBV20-1 15 CSASGTATGNTEAFF
TRBV5-5 19 CASTPPPVPGQGMNTEAFF
TRBV18 13 CASSQVPSAEAFF
TRBV7-2 14 CASSETGVREKLFF
TRBV24-1 16 CATRDGGGTTNEKLFF
TRBV5-4 14 CASSQQGRDTEAFF
TRBV9 15 CASSVGQLNTGELFF
TRBV2 15 CASSGEGPYNSPLHF
TRBV6-5 11 CASSTGLRAFF
TRBV10-3 14 CAISADRDNSPLHF
TRBV5-5 13 CASSSGTNYGYTF
TRBV25-1 12 CASEGLAETQYF